What follows is one T cell receptor beta chain and its context. The antigen remains undetermined. CDR1 is MNHNY, CDR2 SVGAGI, per germline (reference sequence). The germline V and J ends were trimmed by 6 bases and 6 bases, with 22 bases remaining between them. The CDR3 has 16 amino acids. This entry belongs to a study of brain T cells in children with intractable seizures. Study outcomes and limitations: HCMV serostatus was not known, and viral specificity came from CDR3 similarity only. Pre-surgery blood may have been undersampled, hiding some clones.

The sequenced cases were selected for having the highest brain T cell transcript signatures. Before surgery, patients took at least one anti-epileptic drug. The assay was immunoSEQ multiplex PCR, and TCRdb's table has in-frame clones only and misses some. The profile shows about 120,000 clones, approximately 94% of them singletons. The sequencing here drew on peripheral blood, taken at surgery. This sequence was found in a boy in the first two years of life with hemimegalencephaly and intractable seizures. The V and J genes are TRBV6-6 and TRBJ2-3; D perhaps matches TRBD2 (6 bases). CDR3 amino acids: CASRPPGVVLRDTQYF. DNA for the CDR3: TGTGCCAGCAGACCCCCGGGGGTGGTGCTCAGGGATACGCAGTATTTT.